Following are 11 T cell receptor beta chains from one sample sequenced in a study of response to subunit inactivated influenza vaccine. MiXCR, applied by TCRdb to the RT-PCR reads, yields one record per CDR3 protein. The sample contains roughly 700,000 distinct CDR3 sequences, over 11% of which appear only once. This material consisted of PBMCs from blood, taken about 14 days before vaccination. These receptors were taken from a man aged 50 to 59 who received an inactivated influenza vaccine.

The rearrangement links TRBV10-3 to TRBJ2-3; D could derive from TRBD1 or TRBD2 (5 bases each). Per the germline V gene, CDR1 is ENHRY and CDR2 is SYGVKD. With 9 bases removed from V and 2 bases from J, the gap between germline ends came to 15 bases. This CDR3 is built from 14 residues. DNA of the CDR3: TGTGCCATGCGCGCTCGGGACCCCACAGATACGCAGTATTTT. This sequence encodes CAMRARDPTDTQYF.

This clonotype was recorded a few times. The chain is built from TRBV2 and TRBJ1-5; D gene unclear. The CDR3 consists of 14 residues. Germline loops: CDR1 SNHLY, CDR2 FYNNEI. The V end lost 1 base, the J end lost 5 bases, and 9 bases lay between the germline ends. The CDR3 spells CASSEEQNYQPQHF. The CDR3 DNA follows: TGTGCCAGCAGTGAAGAACAGAATTATCAGCCCCAGCATTTT.

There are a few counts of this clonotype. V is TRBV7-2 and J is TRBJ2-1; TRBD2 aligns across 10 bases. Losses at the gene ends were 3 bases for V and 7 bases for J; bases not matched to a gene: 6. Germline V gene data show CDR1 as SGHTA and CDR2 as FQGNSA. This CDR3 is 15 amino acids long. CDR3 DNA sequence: TGTGCCAGCAGCTTCCTAGCGGGGGCGAGAAATGAGCAGTTCTTC. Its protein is CASSFLAGARNEQFF.

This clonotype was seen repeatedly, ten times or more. The CDR3 DNA sequence: TGTGCCAGCAGTTTTCCCCGGGCCGGGAATGAGCAGTTCTTC. Protein sequence: CASSFPRAGNEQFF. The chain combines TRBV28 with TRBJ2-1; D is ambiguous. CDR1 and CDR2 (germline): MDHEN, SYDVKM. V gave up 3 bases and J gave up 7 bases, with 13 bases separating them. CDR3 size: 14 residues.

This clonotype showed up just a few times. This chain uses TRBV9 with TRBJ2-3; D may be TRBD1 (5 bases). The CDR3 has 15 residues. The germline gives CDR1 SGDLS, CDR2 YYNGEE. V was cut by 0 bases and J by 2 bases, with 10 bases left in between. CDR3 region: CASSVGGGPTDTQYF. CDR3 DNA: TGTGCCAGCAGCGTAGGGGGCGGACCCACAGATACGCAGTATTTT. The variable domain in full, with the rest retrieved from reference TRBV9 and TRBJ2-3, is DSGVTQTPKHLITATGQRVTLRCSPRSGDLSVYWYQQSLDQGLQFLIQYYNGEERAKGNILERFSAQQFPDLHSELNLSSLELGDSALYFCASSVGGGPTDTQYFGPGTRLTVL.

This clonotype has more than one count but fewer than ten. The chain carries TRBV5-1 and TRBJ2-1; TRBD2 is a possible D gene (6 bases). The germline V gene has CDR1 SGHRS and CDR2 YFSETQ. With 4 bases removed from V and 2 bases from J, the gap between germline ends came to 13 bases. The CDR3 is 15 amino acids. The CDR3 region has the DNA TGCGCCAGCAGCGGGCACGGAGGGACCTACAATGAGCAGTTCTTC. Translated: CASSGHGGTYNEQFF.

The CDR3 coding sequence is TGTGCCAGCAGTGCCCCCTTGGGAGGGTTGGCCCTACGGCAGTTCTTC. Amino acid sequence: CASSAPLGGLALRQFF. The V and J genes are TRBV6-1 and TRBJ2-1, with 7 bases aligning to TRBD2. V gave up 4 bases and J gave up 12 bases; unmatched junction bases: 18. CDR1 and CDR2 (germline): MNHNS, SASEGT. The CDR3 contains 16 residues.

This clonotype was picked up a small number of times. CDR3 in DNA: TGTGCCTGGAGTTGGCAGCAAGATACGCAGTATTTT. This codes for CAWSWQQDTQYF. The chain couples TRBV30 to TRBJ2-3, with D hard to call. The CDR3 sequence is 12 residues long. Trimming took 2 bases from V and 5 from J, leaving 8 bases between them. Germline V gives CDR1 GTSNPN, CDR2 SVGIG (reference sequence).

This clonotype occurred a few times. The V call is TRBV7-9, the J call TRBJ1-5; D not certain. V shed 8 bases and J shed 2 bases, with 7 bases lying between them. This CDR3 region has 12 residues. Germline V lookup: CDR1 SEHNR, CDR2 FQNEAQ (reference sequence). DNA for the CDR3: TGTGCCAGCGGTAATCGCAATCAGCCCCAGCATTTT. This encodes CASGNRNQPQHF.

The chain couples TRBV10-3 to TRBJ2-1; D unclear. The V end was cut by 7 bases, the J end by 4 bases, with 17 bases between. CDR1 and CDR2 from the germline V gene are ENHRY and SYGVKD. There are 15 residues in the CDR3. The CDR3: CAITGSHRPYNEQFF. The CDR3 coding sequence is TGTGCCATCACCGGAAGTCACCGGCCGTACAATGAGCAGTTCTTC.

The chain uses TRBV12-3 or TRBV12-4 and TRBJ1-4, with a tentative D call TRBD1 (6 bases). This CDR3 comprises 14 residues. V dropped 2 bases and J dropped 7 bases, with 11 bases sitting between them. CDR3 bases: TGTGCCAGCAGTTTATCGGGGGCCCGTGAAAAACTGTTTTTT. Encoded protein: CASSLSGAREKLFF.